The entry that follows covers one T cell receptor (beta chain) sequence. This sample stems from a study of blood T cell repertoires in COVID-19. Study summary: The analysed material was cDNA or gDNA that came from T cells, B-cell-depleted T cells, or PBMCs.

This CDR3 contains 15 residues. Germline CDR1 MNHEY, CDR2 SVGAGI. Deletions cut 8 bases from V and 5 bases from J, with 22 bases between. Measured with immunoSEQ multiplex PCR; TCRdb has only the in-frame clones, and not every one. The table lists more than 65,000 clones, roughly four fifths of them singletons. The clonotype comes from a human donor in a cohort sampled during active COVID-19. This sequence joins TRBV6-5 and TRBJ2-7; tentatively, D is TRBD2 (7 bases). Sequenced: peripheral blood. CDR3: CASVFPGGDMDEQYF. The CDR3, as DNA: TGTGCCAGCGTGTTCCCGGGGGGCGATATGGACGAGCAGTACTTC.